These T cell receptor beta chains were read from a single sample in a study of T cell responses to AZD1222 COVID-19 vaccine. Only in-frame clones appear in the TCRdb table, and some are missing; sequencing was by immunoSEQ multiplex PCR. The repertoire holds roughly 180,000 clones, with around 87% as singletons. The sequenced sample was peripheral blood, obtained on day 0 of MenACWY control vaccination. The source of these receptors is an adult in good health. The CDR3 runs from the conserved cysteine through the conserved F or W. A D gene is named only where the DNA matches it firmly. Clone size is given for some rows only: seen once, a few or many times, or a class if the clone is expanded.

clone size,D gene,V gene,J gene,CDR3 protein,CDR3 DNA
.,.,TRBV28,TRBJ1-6,CASSPGGDSPLHF,TGTGCCAGCAGTCCTGGTGGGGATTCACCCCTCCACTTT
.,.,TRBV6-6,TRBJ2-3,CASSLSTDTQYF,TGTGCCAGCAGCCTCTCCACAGATACGCAGTATTTT
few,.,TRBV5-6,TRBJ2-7,CASSWRDRGEQYF,TGTGCCAGCAGCTGGCGGGATCGGGGCGAGCAGTACTTC
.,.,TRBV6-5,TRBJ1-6,CASVESIPSPLHF,TGTGCCAGCGTCGAATCGATCCCTTCACCCCTCCACTTT
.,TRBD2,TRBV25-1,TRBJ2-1,CASSESGIWWEQFF,TGTGCCAGCAGTGAAAGCGGGATTTGGTGGGAGCAGTTCTTC
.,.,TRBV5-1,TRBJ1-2,CASSLDSSNYGYTF,TGCGCCAGCAGCTTGGATTCCTCTAACTATGGCTACACCTTC
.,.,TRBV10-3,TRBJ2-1,CAISLSTNNEQFF,TGTGCCATCAGCCTATCTACCAACAATGAGCAGTTCTTC
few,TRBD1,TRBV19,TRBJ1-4,CASQTGQDEKLFF,TGTGCCAGCCAGACAGGGCAAGATGAAAAACTGTTTTTT
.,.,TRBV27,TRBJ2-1,CASTPRGALGNEQFF,TGTGCCAGCACTCCTCGGGGGGCCTTGGGAAATGAGCAGTTCTTC
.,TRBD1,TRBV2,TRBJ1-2,CASSDPTGGPIGYTF,TGTGCCAGCAGTGACCCAACAGGGGGGCCTATTGGCTACACCTTC
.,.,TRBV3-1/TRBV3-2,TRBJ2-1,CASSQEALYNEQFF,TGTGCCAGCAGCCAAGAAGCACTTTACAATGAGCAGTTCTTC
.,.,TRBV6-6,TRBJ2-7,CATKYRDGWDEQYF,TGTGCCACCAAATACCGGGACGGATGGGACGAGCAGTACTTC
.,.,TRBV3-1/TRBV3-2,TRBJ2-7,CASSLDTTGPTYEQYF,TGTGCCAGCAGCCTTGACACTACCGGTCCCACCTACGAGCAGTACTTC
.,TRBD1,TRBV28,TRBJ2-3,CASSLSGTGVSIIDTQYF,TGTGCCAGCAGTTTATCCGGGACAGGGGTATCTATTATTGATACGCAGTATTTT
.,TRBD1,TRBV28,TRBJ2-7,CASTRNPGTGEQYF,TGTGCCAGCACCCGAAATCCCGGGACAGGGGAGCAGTACTTC
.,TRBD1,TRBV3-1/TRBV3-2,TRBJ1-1,CASSQEAGQGINTEAFF,TGTGCCAGCAGCCAAGAGGCGGGACAGGGGATAAACACTGAAGCTTTCTTT
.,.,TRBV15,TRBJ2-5,CATSITWLREKTQYF,TGTGCCACCAGCATTACCTGGCTCAGGGAAAAGACCCAGTACTTC
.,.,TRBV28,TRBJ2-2,CASTSGGMNTGELFF,TGTGCCAGCACCTCAGGGGGGATGAACACCGGGGAGCTGTTTTTT
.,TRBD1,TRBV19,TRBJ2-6,CASSMIKTGVPLSGANVLTF,TGTGCCAGTAGTATGATAAAAACAGGGGTCCCCCTTTCCGGGGCCAACGTCCTGACTTTC
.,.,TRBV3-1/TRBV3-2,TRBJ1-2,CASSQDLSYNYGYTF,TGTGCCAGCAGCCAAGATCTGTCTTATAACTATGGCTACACCTTC
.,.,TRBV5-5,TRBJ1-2,CASSLDSSYANYGYTF,TGTGCCAGCAGCTTGGACAGCTCCTACGCTAACTATGGCTACACCTTC
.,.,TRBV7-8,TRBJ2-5,CASSILAAQETQYF,TGTGCCAGCAGCATATTAGCGGCCCAAGAGACCCAGTACTTC
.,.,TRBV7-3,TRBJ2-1,CASSLFSGAKGEQFF,TGTGCCAGCAGCTTATTTAGTGGGGCTAAGGGTGAGCAGTTCTTC
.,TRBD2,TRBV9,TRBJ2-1,CASSVVGLAGGLGYNEQFF,TGTGCCAGCAGCGTAGTAGGGCTAGCGGGAGGGTTGGGATACAATGAGCAGTTCTTC
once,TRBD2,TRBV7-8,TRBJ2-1,CASSLAGGSNEQFF,TGTGCCAGCAGCCTAGCGGGAGGCAGCAATGAGCAGTTCTTC
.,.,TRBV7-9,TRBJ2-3,CASSRTATTDTQYF,TGTGCCAGCAGCCGGACAGCTACTACGGATACGCAGTATTTT
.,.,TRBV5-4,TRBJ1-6,CASSQGRNNNSPLHF,TGTGCCAGCAGCCAGGGACGGAACAATAATTCACCCCTCCACTTT
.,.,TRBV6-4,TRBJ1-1,CASSRQLNTEAFF,TGTGCCAGCAGCAGGCAACTGAACACTGAAGCTTTCTTT
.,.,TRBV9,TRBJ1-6,CASTAGPNSPLHF,TGTGCCAGCACCGCCGGACCTAATTCACCCCTCCACTTT
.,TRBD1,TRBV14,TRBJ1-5,CASSQEQGESSNQPQHF,TGTGCCAGCAGCCAAGAACAGGGGGAAAGTAGCAATCAGCCCCAGCATTTT
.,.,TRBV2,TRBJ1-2,CASSDGGGYGYTF,TGTGCCAGCAGTGATGGAGGGGGCTATGGCTACACCTTC
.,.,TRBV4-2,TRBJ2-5,CASSPPLGGYQETQYF,TGTGCCAGCAGCCCACCCCTAGGGGGGTACCAAGAGACCCAGTACTTC
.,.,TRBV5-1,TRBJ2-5,CASSLGRVETQYF,TGCGCCAGCAGCTTGGGTAGGGTGGAGACCCAGTACTTC
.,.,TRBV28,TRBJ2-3,CASSLYGERGTDTQYF,TGTGCCAGCAGTTTATACGGGGAGCGAGGCACAGATACGCAGTATTTT
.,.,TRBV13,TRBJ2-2,CASSFPGSGELFF,TGTGCCAGCAGCTTTCCAGGGTCCGGGGAGCTGTTTTTT
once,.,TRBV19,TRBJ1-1,CASSIGQMNTEAFF,TGTGCCAGTAGTATAGGACAAATGAACACTGAAGCTTTCTTT
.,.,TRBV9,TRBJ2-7,CASSVSKLYEQYF,TGTGCCAGCAGCGTATCGAAACTCTACGAGCAGTACTTC